This T cell receptor (beta chain) is drawn from a study of blood T cell repertoires in COVID-19. On the study more broadly: The United States, Italy and Spain were the sources of the acute and convalescent COVID-19 samples. T cells, B-cell-depleted T cells, or PBMCs supplied cDNA or gDNA.

This clone has more than one count but fewer than ten. The CDR3 has 16 residues. Looked up from germline, CDR1 is PRHDT and CDR2 is FYEKMQ (reference sequence). With V trimmed by 5 bases and J by 4 bases, 13 bases remained unmatched. Original analysis: Amplification with reference gene primers provided the estimates of nucleated cell counts. Sequencing was performed with immunoSEQ multiplex PCR; in TCRdb, only in-frame clones are kept and a portion is missing. V, J and clone size are taken as reported in that table, and D and trimming were inferred from the DNA itself. The sample lists just under 350,000 clones, around 82% occurring once.

V usage is TRBV13 and J usage is TRBJ1-2; TRBD1 matches 7 bases. Sequencing was carried out using peripheral blood. The source is a man aged 30 to 39 with active or convalescent COVID-19. This CDR3 is CASSLRTGFAFYGYTF. The CDR3 nucleotides are TGTGCCAGCAGCCTTCGGACAGGCTTCGCCTTCTATGGCTACACCTTC. Full variable domain (remainder filled in from reference TRBV13 and TRBJ1-2): AAGVIQSPRHLIKEKRETATLKCYPIPRHDTVYWYQQGPGQDPQFLISFYEKMQSDKGSIPDRFSAQQFSDYHSELNMSSLELGDSALYFCASSLRTGFAFYGYTFGSGTRLTVV.